This paragraph covers one T cell receptor (beta chain) sequence. Ten or more counts support this clonotype. It lacks a known antigen. Base qualities are missing; no much larger clone stands one base away. This entry comes from a study of early T cells in non-severe SARS-CoV-2 infection (dated by TCRdb to about 2021). General notes on the study: TCR sequencing used bulk RNA from unsorted whole blood, so alpha and beta chains could not be paired.

This was a case-control study nested in a cohort of healthcare workers in London, UK, who had nasopharyngeal swab PCR tests and blood samples taken every week. Healthcare workers were recruited during the week of the UK lockdown, between 23 and 31 March 2020, and followed weekly for up to roughly 15 weeks. The library was made by 5' RACE. Sequencing took place on a NextSeq 500. Unique molecular identifiers were attached to individual cDNA molecules in the TCR library protocol so that sequencing error and PCR bias could be corrected. Both TCR alpha and beta chains were sequenced, and tight co-correlation was observed between alpha and beta sequence abundances in each sample. The authors' analysis ran thus. Decombinator V4 was used to annotate the V gene, J gene and CDR3 of the TCR sequences. TCRs were defined as expanded if a significant change between any two time points was detected under a Poisson model with p below 0.0001. Abundances of TCRs were expressed as counts per million after normalisation to the total number of TCRs sequenced in each sample. MAIT TCRs were defined by TRAV1-2 paired with TRAJ12, TRAJ20 or TRAJ33, and iNKT TCRs by TRAV10 paired with TRAJ18. VDJdb, accessed 1 November 2021, was searched for CMV, EBV and SARS-CoV-2 annotated TCRs, excluding TCRs annotated for multiple antigens. TCRdb handled the public reads itself, with Q25 trimming in fastp and clone calling in MiXCR, and kept productive beta chains. Rows are unified per CDR3 protein, each entry keeping the most common DNA and genes. Here the V and J calls rest on TCRdb's processing, not on the authors' analysis. The sample profile shows more than 55,000 distinct CDR3 sequences; under 15% of them were found once. The ten largest clones take up under 1.5% of the sample.

Study-wide findings and limitations: VDJdb matching was skewed toward anti-spike CD8 responses and likely underestimated virus-specific expansions by missing private and CD4 specificities.

CDR1 and CDR2 were assigned from the germline V gene (reference sequence) as SEHNR and FQNEAQ. Measured from the cysteine to the phenylalanine, the CDR3 is 14 residues long. The DNA shown is the 42-base CDR3, in frame from base 1. V loses 7 bases, J loses 7 bases, and the germline ends lie 19 bases apart. The origin of this receptor is an adult who was a healthcare worker with PCR-confirmed SARS-CoV-2 infection or an uninfected control (not recorded which). The chain is made from TRBV7-9 and TRBJ1-2, and perhaps TRBD1 as D gene, on 5 matching bases. Sequenced: whole blood. The CDR3 corresponds to CASTDGTFPPGYTF. At the DNA level, the sequence is TGTGCCAGCACCGACGGGACCTTTCCCCCTGGCTACACCTTC.